This T cell receptor beta chain is from a study of shared clonotypes between healthy human individuals. Naive CD8 isolation took CD45RO-negative cells positively selected for CCR7 and excluded terminally differentiated effector memory CD45RA+ cells. A single count supports this clone. Clones were read by immunoSEQ multiplex PCR, and TCRdb kept only the in-frame ones, dropping some. The sample records millions of clones, 85% to 95% being singletons. The CDR3 extends over 19 amino acids. V gave up 1 base and J gave up 3 bases; unmatched junction bases: 10. The germline gives CDR1 MGHRA, CDR2 YSYEKL. The material sequenced was naive CD8+ T cells from PBMCs. The chain couples TRBV4-1 to TRBJ2-3; 13 bases fit TRBD2. This sequence originates from a man in his late teens or twenties in good health. Some clones in this sample may be carry-over from other donors' samples. CDR3 residues: CASSQVLTRTSGSTDTQYF. The DNA for the CDR3 is TGCGCCAGCAGCCAAGTTCTAACGCGGACTAGCGGGAGTACAGATACGCAGTATTTT.